The present entry profiles one TCR beta chain with its context. The target antigen is unknown. Reverse transcribing all isolated RNA meant expressed TCRB transcripts were sequenced. Reads from naive, central memory and regulatory T cell samples averaged about 3.57 million. Sequenced by immunoSEQ multiplex PCR; TCRdb stores in-frame clones only, minus some. The repertoire consists of 150,000 to 170,000 clones, with roughly 8% occurring once and the leading ten covering about 0.6%. Purity of each sorted population was above 95%. The sample originates from a study of beta chain features in type 1 diabetes. Overall study findings and caveats: Among type 1 diabetes patients, VDJ junctions had fewer insertions and more deletions. Patients' naive, central memory and Treg TCRB repertoires seemed closer to one another than those of healthy donors.

Sequencing was carried out using central memory CD4+ T cells from blood. The TCR comes from a man aged 18 to 29 in good health.

The CDR3 loop is CAWSVPGGLNEKLFF. CDR3 sequence (DNA): TGTGCCTGGAGTGTCCCCGGGGGGCTGAATGAAAAACTGTTTTTT. J is TRBJ1-4 and V is TRBV30; a weak D match, TRBD1 (6 bases). CDR1 GTSNPN and CDR2 SVGIG come from the germline V gene (reference sequence). The CDR3 has 15 residues. V dropped 0 bases and J dropped 5 bases, with 13 bases sitting between them.